These 30 T cell receptor beta chains were all obtained from the same sample, sequenced in a study of a mutant IDH1 vaccine in newly diagnosed glioma. Method: immunoSEQ multiplex PCR; TCRdb's copy keeps in-frame clones and lacks some. The profile shows around 100,000 clones, approximately 80% of them singletons. Time point given: baseline, week 1 (first vaccination visit). The sample's treatment: pre-vaccination baseline after standard-of-care therapy. The sequences come from PBMCs, collected from a glioma patient treated with radiotherapy, temozolomide or both. These receptors were obtained from a man between 35 and 55 years old with glioma. Some clones in this sample may be carry-over from other donors' samples.

This clone turned up a few times. V usage is TRBV6-5 and J usage is TRBJ1-6; D perhaps matches TRBD1 (6 bases). This CDR3 contains 12 residues. V lost 6 bases and J 9 bases, leaving 9 bases between the germline ends. Per the germline V gene, CDR1 is MNHEY and CDR2 is SVGAGI. The CDR3 DNA reads TGTGCCAGCAGATCAGGGGTTTCACCCCTCCACTTT. It encodes CASRSGVSPLHF.

The sample holds a few counts of this clone. This chain connects TRBV30 to TRBJ1-2; 8 bases map to TRBD1. The length of the CDR3 is 18 residues. The junction had 22 bases not matched to a gene; V was cut back by 4 bases and J by 6 bases. Germline-derived CDR1 and CDR2 are GTSNPN and SVGIG (reference sequence). For the CDR3, the DNA is TGTGCCTGGATCTGGACAGGGCATATTCCCCGTGTATATAATGGCTACACCTTC. As protein: CAWIWTGHIPRVYNGYTF.

In nucleotides, the CDR3 is TGCGCCAGCAGCTTGGCACCGGGGCCGACCTACGAGCAGTACTTC. Amino acids: CASSLAPGPTYEQYF. This chain joins TRBV5-1 and TRBJ2-7; D may match TRBD1 or TRBD2 (5 bases each). Trimming removed 0 bases from V and 2 bases from J, with 12 bases in between. This CDR3 region has 15 residues. Per the germline V gene, CDR1 is SGHRS and CDR2 is YFSETQ.

There are a few counts of this clone. V usage is TRBV5-4 and J usage is TRBJ1-2; 8 nucleotides match TRBD1. CDR1 SGHNT and CDR2 YYREEE come from the germline V gene (reference sequence). There are 14 residues in the CDR3. V shed 4 bases, J shed 4 bases, and the junction held 6 bases outside the gene matches. Written as DNA, the CDR3 is TGTGCCAGCAGCGGCGGACAGGGACCCTATGGCTACACCTTC. Its translation is CASSGGQGPYGYTF.

This chain joins TRBV19 and TRBJ1-6, with TRBD1 as a possible D gene (6 bases). Germline V gene sequence: CDR1 LNHDA, CDR2 SQIVND (reference sequence). The CDR3 spans 14 residues. Trimming cost V 4 bases and J 7 bases, with 11 bases left between them. CDR3 loop: CASSSRGSNSPLHF. The CDR3 DNA is TGTGCCAGTAGTAGCAGGGGATCCAATTCACCCCTCCACTTT.

The chain uses TRBV7-8 and TRBJ1-2, with D unresolved. The CDR3 sequence is 13 residues long. V was cut by 3 bases and J by 11 bases, with 16 bases left in between. The germline V gene has CDR1 SGHVS and CDR2 FQNEAQ. Written as DNA, the CDR3 is TGTGCCAGCAGCTTTTCGCAGGAGGCAACTTACACCTTC. It specifies CASSFSQEATYTF.

This chain connects TRBV4-2 to TRBJ2-6; perhaps TRBD2 as D (5 bases). The germline V gene encodes CDR1 LGHNA and CDR2 YNFKEQ. The CDR3 sequence is 17 residues long. Trimming removed 0 bases from V and 0 bases from J, with 9 bases in between. CDR3 sequence reads: CASSQDFGVSGANVLTF. DNA for the CDR3: TGTGCCAGCAGCCAAGATTTCGGGGTCTCTGGGGCCAACGTCCTGACTTTC.

The CDR3 sequence is CASSQLGGLNYGYTF. CDR3 nucleotide sequence: TGCGCCAGCAGCCAATTGGGGGGGCTCAACTATGGCTACACCTTC. The chain recombines TRBV4-1 with TRBJ1-2; tentative D call: TRBD1 (6 bases). This CDR3 is built from 15 residues. The germline V gene encodes CDR1 MGHRA and CDR2 YSYEKL. V lost 2 bases to trimming and J lost 2 bases, with 12 bases between them.

The V gene is TRBV30, the J gene TRBJ1-6, with D unclear. This CDR3 region has 11 residues. Germline CDR1 reads GTSNPN; CDR2 reads SVGIG (reference sequence). V dropped 3 bases and J dropped 10 bases, with 7 bases sitting between them. DNA for the CDR3: TGTGCCTGGAGGATTGGCTCACCCCTCCACTTT. This codes for CAWRIGSPLHF.

The chain has TRBV2 and TRBJ2-1, with TRBD1 matching 7 bases. Trimming removed 3 bases from V and 6 bases from J; junction bases left unmatched: 8. The CDR3 is 15 residues long. Germline V lookup: CDR1 SNHLY, CDR2 FYNNEI. In nucleotides, the CDR3 is TGTGCCAGCAGTGAGAGGACAGGAAGAATCAATGAGCAGTTCTTC. It is translated as CASSERTGRINEQFF.

This chain links TRBV6-5 with TRBJ2-7; TRBD1 or TRBD2 may be the D gene (5 bases each). CDR3 size: 14 residues. V lost 2 bases to trimming and J lost 3 bases, with 11 bases between them. Germline CDR1 reads MNHEY; CDR2 reads SVGAGI. CDR3 amino acids: CASSYIRGNYEQYF. The CDR3 nucleotides read TGTGCCAGCAGTTACATTCGGGGCAACTACGAGCAGTACTTC.

The chain combines TRBV18 with TRBJ2-7, with TRBD1 matching 8 bases. Losses at the gene ends were 2 bases for V and 5 bases for J; bases not matched to a gene: 5. Per germline, CDR1 KGHSH and CDR2 LQKENI. This CDR3 contains 14 residues. The CDR3 loop reads CASSPGTGSDEQYF. DNA for the CDR3: TGTGCCAGCTCACCAGGGACAGGTTCCGACGAGCAGTACTTC. Together with reference TRBV18 and TRBJ2-7, the CDR3 gives the full variable domain: NAGVMQNPRHLVRRRGQEARLRCSPMKGHSHVYWYRQLPEEGLKFMVYLQKENIIDESGMPKERFSAEFPKEGPSILRIQQVVRGDSAAYFCASSPGTGSDEQYFGPGTRLTVT.

A few counts support this clone. The chain joins TRBV28 to TRBJ1-5; D gene uncertain. The length of the CDR3 is 15 residues. In germline, CDR1 is MDHEN, CDR2 SYDVKM. V dropped 6 bases and J dropped 0 bases, with 12 bases sitting between them. The chain's CDR3 is CASSWERVSNQPQHF. The CDR3 bases are TGTGCCAGCAGCTGGGAGAGAGTTAGCAATCAGCCCCAGCATTTT.

CDR3: CASRDGDRRLGYGYTF. Written as DNA, the CDR3 is TGTGCCAGCAGGGATGGGGACAGGAGGCTAGGCTATGGCTACACCTTC. The rearrangement links TRBV2 to TRBJ1-2; 8 bases match TRBD1. In germline, CDR1 is SNHLY, CDR2 FYNNEI. This CDR3 is built from 16 residues. After removal of 6 bases from V and 4 bases from J, the junction contained 13 bases not matched to a gene.

The V and J genes are TRBV4-2 and TRBJ1-1; a weak D match, TRBD1 (5 bases). From germline, CDR1 is LGHNA and CDR2 YNFKEQ. This CDR3 has 16 residues. The V and J ends lost 3 bases and 6 bases respectively, with 20 bases between them. The CDR3 reads CASSQDWDGSRAEAFF. CDR3 bases: TGTGCCAGCAGCCAGGATTGGGACGGATCACGAGCTGAAGCTTTCTTT.

The chain joins TRBV15 to TRBJ1-1, with 11 bases aligning to TRBD1. Germline CDR1 is LNHNV and CDR2 is YYDKDF (reference sequence). The CDR3 consists of 15 residues. V trimming: 5 bases; J trimming: 3 bases; junction bases outside the gene matches: 5. The CDR3 is CATSGRTGGHTEAFF. The DNA for the CDR3 is TGTGCCACCAGCGGACGGACAGGGGGCCACACTGAAGCTTTCTTT.

The CDR3 sequence is CASTLRQGPSNQPQHF. The CDR3 nucleotides are TGTGCCAGCACCCTACGACAGGGGCCGAGCAATCAGCCCCAGCATTTT. The chain has TRBV6-6 and TRBJ1-5; 8 bases line up with TRBD1. With V trimmed by 7 bases and J by 1 base, 9 bases remained unmatched. CDR3 length: 16 residues. Germline V gives CDR1 MNHNY, CDR2 SVGAGI (reference sequence).

The chain has TRBV7-2 and TRBJ2-3, with D uncertain. The CDR3 consists of 13 residues. V lost 6 bases to trimming and J lost 5 bases, with 12 bases between them. Germline V gene data show CDR1 as SGHTA and CDR2 as FQGNSA. The CDR3 loop reads CASSSSFGDTQYF. The CDR3 coding sequence is TGTGCCAGCAGTTCCTCTTTCGGAGATACGCAGTATTTT.

This rearrangement joins TRBV6-5 to TRBJ1-1; 8 bases align to TRBD1. CDR3 length equals 11 residues. Germline CDR1 is MNHEY and CDR2 is SVGAGI. The J segment lost 7 bases and the V segment lost 5 bases, leaving 0 bases of the junction unmatched. The CDR3 reads CASSDRGEAFF. The DNA of the CDR3 is TGTGCCAGCAGTGACAGGGGTGAAGCTTTCTTT.

The rearrangement links TRBV7-2 to TRBJ1-5, with D uncertain. Trimming left V 6 bases short and J 3 bases short, with 9 bases between. Germline CDR1 is SGHTA and CDR2 is FQGNSA. The CDR3 is 13 residues long. The CDR3 sequence is CASSLVANQPQHF. CDR3 nucleotides: TGTGCCAGCAGTTTGGTGGCCAATCAGCCCCAGCATTTT.

This chain uses TRBV6-5 with TRBJ2-2, with TRBD1 as a possible D gene (6 bases). This CDR3 is 14 amino acids long. The V end was cut by 0 bases, the J end by 7 bases, with 9 bases between. From germline, CDR1 is MNHEY and CDR2 SVGAGI. Here the CDR3 reads CASSYSQGIGELFF. The CDR3 DNA follows: TGTGCCAGCAGTTACTCACAGGGTATCGGGGAGCTGTTTTTT.

This chain connects TRBV27 to TRBJ2-5; 7 nucleotides match TRBD1. The CDR3 sequence is 14 residues long. The V gene end was trimmed by 4 bases and the J gene end by 4 bases; junction bases not matched to a gene: 6. From germline, CDR1 is MNHEY and CDR2 SMNVEV (reference sequence). The CDR3 reads CASSSMTGPETQYF. The CDR3 nucleotides read TGTGCCAGCAGTTCCATGACAGGGCCAGAGACCCAGTACTTC.

The chain uses TRBV5-4 and TRBJ2-7; TRBD1 matches at 7 bases. Trimming took 0 bases from V and 4 from J; bases not matched to a gene: 7. The germline gives CDR1 SGHNT, CDR2 YYREEE (reference sequence). The CDR3 contains 15 residues. The CDR3: CASSLAPAQGYEQYF. Written as DNA, the CDR3 is TGTGCCAGCAGCTTGGCCCCGGCACAGGGGTACGAGCAGTACTTC.

The chain employs TRBV30 and TRBJ1-5; no clear D. CDR1 is GTSNPN, CDR2 SVGIG, per germline (reference sequence). V lost 3 bases and J lost 1, with 7 bases in between. This CDR3 region has 13 residues. CDR3 amino acids: CAWRGQSNQPQHF. The CDR3 bases are TGTGCCTGGAGGGGTCAAAGCAATCAGCCCCAGCATTTT.

This sequence joins TRBV7-9 and TRBJ2-7; tentative D call: TRBD1 (6 bases). V dropped 5 bases and J dropped 0 bases, with 17 bases sitting between them. The germline gives CDR1 SEHNR, CDR2 FQNEAQ (reference sequence). There are 16 residues in the CDR3. CDR3 region: CASSRFGQGSSYEQYF. CDR3 nucleotides: TGTGCCAGCAGCCGGTTTGGGCAGGGGAGCTCCTACGAGCAGTACTTC.

This clone came up once. The gene calls are TRBV7-9 and TRBJ2-2; 8 nucleotides align to TRBD2. CDR1 is SEHNR, CDR2 FQNEAQ, per germline (reference sequence). This CDR3 is 15 amino acids long. With V trimmed by 5 bases and J by 7 bases, 9 bases remained unmatched. CDR3 residues: CASSPGTRRGGELFF. CDR3 bases: TGTGCCAGCAGCCCGGGGACTAGACGGGGCGGGGAGCTGTTTTTT.

The V and J genes are TRBV6-5 and TRBJ2-2, with TRBD1 matching 9 bases. Per germline, CDR1 MNHEY and CDR2 SVGAGI. The CDR3 has 15 amino acids. Trimming cost V 7 bases and J 5 bases; bases outside gene matches: 8. This CDR3 is CASMRDRAGTGELFF. For the CDR3, the DNA is TGTGCCAGCATGAGGGACAGGGCGGGGACCGGGGAGCTGTTTTTT.

The V call is TRBV5-1, the J call TRBJ2-7, with D tentatively TRBD1 (5 bases). This CDR3 is 15 amino acids long. V was trimmed by 4 bases and J by 1 base, leaving 15 bases between them. The germline V gene has CDR1 SGHRS and CDR2 YFSETQ. The DNA for the CDR3 is TGCGCCAGCAGCCCTGGGGCCCAGCAATCCTACGAGCAGTACTTC. It specifies CASSPGAQQSYEQYF. Full variable domain (rest looked up from reference TRBV5-1 and TRBJ2-7): KAGVTQTPRYLIKTRGQQVTLSCSPISGHRSVSWYQQTPGQGLQFLFEYFSETQRNKGNFPGRFSGRQFSNSRSEMNVSTLELGDSALYLCASSPGAQQSYEQYFGPGTRLTVT.

V is TRBV11-3 and J is TRBJ2-7, with a weak D call TRBD1 (6 bases). Germline-derived CDR1 and CDR2 are SGHNT and YENEEA. The V end lost 5 bases, the J end lost 5 bases, and 13 bases lay between the germline ends. This CDR3 comprises 13 residues. The CDR3 reads CASSLQGKDEQYF. The CDR3 DNA sequence: TGTGCCAGCAGCCTACAGGGAAAGGACGAGCAGTACTTC.

The chain employs TRBV4-2 and TRBJ2-7, with D maybe TRBD1 (6 bases). Trimming removed 7 bases from V and 6 bases from J, with 16 bases in between. Germline CDR1 is LGHNA and CDR2 is YNFKEQ. This CDR3 is built from 13 residues. CDR3 coding DNA: TGTGCCAGCACCTTCGACAGGATCGGCGAGCAGTACTTC. Its protein product is CASTFDRIGEQYF.